The 10 T cell receptor beta chains listed next were all sequenced from one sample in a study of T cell responses to AZD1222 COVID-19 vaccine. TCRdb keeps only in-frame clones here, not all; method: immunoSEQ multiplex PCR. Of about 120,000 clones in the sample, 88% are singletons; the top ten hold less than 4%. Sample: peripheral blood, taken 28 days after the second AZD1222 dose. The receptors were sampled from an adult who received the AZD1222 COVID-19 vaccine.

This chain connects TRBV6-5 to TRBJ1-2; TRBD1 matches 8 bases. This CDR3 spans 14 amino acids. Trimming removed 2 bases from V and 8 bases from J; junction bases left unmatched: 7. Germline lookup yields CDR1 MNHEY and CDR2 SVGAGI. Here the CDR3 reads CASSYADRGGGYTF. The CDR3 DNA sequence: TGTGCCAGCAGTTACGCAGACAGGGGAGGGGGCTACACCTTC.

V is TRBV6-5 and J is TRBJ2-5, with TRBD1 identical over 9 bases. The trim removed 6 bases at V and 4 bases at J, leaving 6 bases unmatched. The CDR3 runs 14 residues. Germline lookup yields CDR1 MNHEY and CDR2 SVGAGI. For the CDR3, the DNA is TGTGCCAGCAGAGCTCAGACAGGGGGAGAGACCCAGTACTTC. Protein product: CASRAQTGGETQYF.

The chain uses TRBV6-5 and TRBJ2-7, with 10 bases that match TRBD1. The CDR3 length is 15 residues. From germline, CDR1 is MNHEY and CDR2 SVGAGI. The trim removed 8 bases at V and 2 bases at J, leaving 9 bases unmatched. The CDR3 spells CASLPLGTGAYEQYF. In DNA form, the CDR3 reads TGTGCCAGCTTACCTTTGGGGACAGGGGCCTACGAGCAGTACTTC.

The chain combines TRBV6-2 or TRBV6-3 with TRBJ1-6; D is uncertain. Trimming shortened V by 6 bases and J by 10 bases, and 22 bases separated the two germline ends. The CDR3 has 16 amino acids. Germline V gives CDR1 MNHEY, CDR2 SVGEGT. CDR3 DNA sequence: TGTGCCAGCAGCTCAACCCCTCAGTGGAGCGGGTCACCCCTCCACTTT. Its translation is CASSSTPQWSGSPLHF.

This chain joins TRBV6-4 and TRBJ1-5; D gene ambiguous. This CDR3 is built from 13 residues. V lost 8 bases and J lost 6, with 14 bases in between. The V gene's germline CDR1 is MRHNA and CDR2 SNTAGT. DNA for the CDR3: TGTGCCAGCGGCGTCCGAGTAGGTCAGCCCCAGCATTTT. This encodes CASGVRVGQPQHF.

This chain links TRBV3-1 (or the pseudogene TRBV3-2) with TRBJ2-1; 9 bases align to TRBD2. There are 16 residues in the CDR3. V shed 1 base, J shed 3 bases, and the junction held 4 bases outside the gene matches. Germline loops: CDR1 LGHDT, CDR2 YNNKEL (reference sequence). The CDR3 region has the DNA TGTGCCAGCAGCCAAGTAAGACTAGCGGACTACAATGAGCAGTTCTTC. Translating gives CASSQVRLADYNEQFF.

The chain couples TRBV15 to TRBJ2-1; D unresolved. The CDR3 length is 13 residues. Germline loops: CDR1 LNHNV, CDR2 YYDKDF (reference sequence). Trimming left V 11 bases short and J 0 bases short, with 11 bases between. The CDR3, as DNA: TGTGCCTTGAGTCCCCTCTCCTACAATGAGCAGTTCTTC. Translating it yields CALSPLSYNEQFF.

In this sample, this clone turned up a few times. The V gene is TRBV2, the J gene TRBJ1-1; D ambiguous. CDR1 and CDR2 from the germline V gene are SNHLY and FYNNEI. This CDR3 is built from 14 residues. The germline V and J ends were trimmed by 5 bases and 4 bases, with 14 bases remaining between them. The CDR3 sequence: CASSSEGSGTEAFF. The CDR3 DNA sequence: TGTGCCAGCAGTTCTGAGGGTTCAGGCACTGAAGCTTTCTTT.

The chain carries TRBV10-3 and TRBJ2-3; TRBD2 might be the D (5 bases). The CDR3 totals 15 residues. Trimming shortened V by 7 bases and J by 0 bases, and 14 bases separated the two germline ends. Germline CDR1 reads ENHRY; CDR2 reads SYGVKD. The CDR3 coding sequence is TGTGCCATCAAGTCTAGCACTGTTAGCACAGATACGCAGTATTTT. Amino acid sequence: CAIKSSTVSTDTQYF.

The chain couples TRBV15 to TRBJ2-7; a weak D match, TRBD2 (7 bases). V gave up 0 bases and J gave up 0 bases, with 18 bases separating them. The CDR3 is 18 amino acids. From germline, CDR1 is LNHNV and CDR2 YYDKDF (reference sequence). This CDR3 is CATSRDVFLGGASYEQYF. The CDR3 bases are TGTGCCACCAGCAGAGACGTGTTTCTGGGGGGGGCCTCCTACGAGCAGTACTTC.